The 4 T cell receptor beta chains below come from one sample, sequenced in a study of T cell changes during pregnancy in multiple sclerosis. Some clones are missing from TCRdb's copy, which holds only in-frame ones; the method was immunoSEQ multiplex PCR. Of 75,000 to 100,000 clones listed, roughly 94% are singletons. The sequences come from peripheral blood, collected after pregnancy. The source of these receptors is a female donor in good health, enrolled as a control in a pregnancy study.

The chain employs TRBV28 and TRBJ2-1; D gene unclear. Trimming removed 6 bases from V and 4 bases from J, with 4 bases in between. The length of the CDR3 is 11 residues. The germline CDR1 and CDR2 sequences are MDHEN and SYDVKM. As DNA, the CDR3 is TGTGCCAGCAGCCCTTACAATGAGCAGTTCTTC. Translating gives CASSPYNEQFF. Variable domain in full (rest from reference TRBV28 and TRBJ2-1): DVKVTQSSRYLVKRTGEKVFLECVQDMDHENMFWYRQDPGLGLRLIYFSYDVKMKEKGDIPEGYSVSREKKERFSLILESASTNQTSMYLCASSPYNEQFFGPGTRLTVL.

V usage is TRBV11-3 and J usage is TRBJ2-7; the D gene is possibly TRBD1 (6 bases). V gave up 1 base and J gave up 7 bases, with 17 bases separating them. This CDR3 is built from 15 residues. Germline V gene sequence: CDR1 SGHNT, CDR2 YENEEA. The CDR3 loop is CASSLGNWGPWEQYF. The CDR3 DNA is TGTGCCAGCAGCTTAGGTAACTGGGGGCCGTGGGAGCAGTACTTC.

This sequence joins TRBV27 and TRBJ1-6, with 10 nucleotides matching TRBD1. CDR1 is MNHEY, CDR2 SMNVEV, per germline (reference sequence). The CDR3 consists of 15 residues. J lost 9 bases, V lost 5 bases, and 7 bases had no gene match. CDR3 DNA: TGTGCCAGCAGTCAGTCCGGGACAGGGGCTTCACCCCTCCACTTT. Translating it yields CASSQSGTGASPLHF.

As for this clone: One end of the junction is discordant with germline, which a read error may explain. This chain links TRBV7-7 with TRBJ2-7; D not certain. This CDR3 has 13 amino acids. Germline CDR1 is SSHAT and CDR2 is FNYEAQ (reference sequence). Written as DNA, the CDR3 is TGTGCTAGCAGCTTAGGTCAGGACTACGAGCAGTACTTC. Encoded protein: CASSLGQDYEQYF.